A selection of T cell receptor beta chains follows, all from one sample in a study of molecular identifiers for immune sequencing clone quantification. TCRdb fed the PCR reads into MiXCR, producing one record per CDR3 protein. The sample has 65,000 or so distinct CDR3 sequences, about 18% seen once; the top ten hold roughly 1.6%. The sample was naive CD8+ T cells from blood, with Jurkat cell RNA spiked in. The receptors shown here come from a human donor in good health. Some libraries in this study had Jurkat cell RNA spiked in. Both conserved end residues are part of each CDR3. The D gene is left open where the match is weak. Size is stated as once, few, many, or a class for an expanded clone.

size: many
V: TRBV10-3
D: NA
length: 15
CDR3: CAISECEANTCEQYF

size: many
V: TRBV3-1
D: NA
length: 14
CDR3: CASSQDGANQPQHF

size: many
V: TRBV7-2
D: NA
length: 15
CDR3: CASSLWVRTSDTQYF

size: many
V: TRBV7-2
D: TRBD2
length: 16
CDR3: CASSLVAGGPYNEQFF

size: many
V: TRBV10-2
D: NA
length: 10
CDR3: CASLLNEQFF

size: many
V: TRBV6-6
D: NA
length: 19
CDR3: CASSYSGGYREGSNQPQHF

size: many
V: TRBV7-9
D: TRBD2
length: 18
CDR3: CASSLVIGSGRTYNEQFF

size: many
V: TRBV29-1
D: NA
length: 15
CDR3: CSVEDHGGETDTQYF

size: many
V: TRBV11-3
D: NA
length: 13
CDR3: CASSLMGPIEQFF

size: many
V: TRBV11-2
D: NA
length: 17
CDR3: CASSLVGGLPLADTQYF

size: many
V: TRBV7-2
D: TRBD2
length: 19
CDR3: CASSQTGLALRTGADTQYF

size: many
V: TRBV12-3/TRBV12-4
D: NA
length: 15
CDR3: CASTLKPSSYNEQFF

size: many
V: TRBV7-9
D: NA
length: 17
CDR3: CASSLGVLWKSGNTIYF

size: many
V: TRBV2
D: TRBD2
length: 17
CDR3: CASSEGLAGLWGETQYF

size: many
V: TRBV9
D: NA
length: 13
CDR3: CASSPIFNGELFF

size: many
V: TRBV20-1
D: NA
length: 13
CDR3: CSARVRGYHEQYF